Shown below are 21 T cell receptor beta chains from a single sample sequenced in a study of blood T cell repertoires in COVID-19. Assay used: immunoSEQ multiplex PCR; TCRdb lists only in-frame clones, some missing. The sample consists of 70,000 or so clones, around 87% of them appearing once. Sequencing used peripheral blood. All receptors come from a woman aged 18 to 35 with acute or convalescent COVID-19.

This clone was recorded once. The chain links TRBV5-6 to TRBJ2-7; TRBD2 agrees at 8 bases. The V gene end was trimmed by 4 bases and the J gene end by 2 bases; junction bases not matched to a gene: 5. Germline lookup yields CDR1 SGHDT and CDR2 YYEEEE. This CDR3 contains 14 residues. Written as DNA, the CDR3 is TGTGCCAGCAGCCTTAGCGGGGTTACCTACGAGCAGTACTTC. Translation: CASSLSGVTYEQYF.

This chain connects TRBV10-2 to TRBJ1-5, with D possibly matching TRBD1 (6 bases). The CDR3 extends over 18 amino acids. Trimming pared 5 bases from V and 6 bases from J, leaving 26 bases between. Looked up from germline, CDR1 is WSHSY and CDR2 is SAAADI. In DNA, the CDR3 is TGCGCCAGCAGTAACTCCCAACGCCGAACAGGGCTGGGTCAGCCCCAGCATTTT. Its protein is CASSNSQRRTGLGQPQHF.

J is TRBJ2-3 and V is TRBV29-1, with 14 nucleotides matching TRBD2. Germline values: CDR1 SQVTM, CDR2 ANQGSEA. The CDR3 extends over 15 amino acids. Trimming removed 7 bases from V and 2 bases from J; junction bases left unmatched: 5. The chain's CDR3 is CSGGTSGGPTDTQYF. The CDR3, as DNA: TGCAGCGGTGGGACTAGCGGGGGACCCACAGATACGCAGTATTTT.

V gene TRBV12-3 or TRBV12-4 combines with J gene TRBJ2-7; D ambiguous. The V gene lost 0 bases and the J gene lost 3 bases, with 6 bases spanning the gap. CDR3 length: 13 residues. CDR3 nucleotide sequence: TGTGCCAGCAGTTTAGCTTCTAACTACGAGCAGTACTTC. It encodes CASSLASNYEQYF.

The chain combines TRBV7-9 with TRBJ1-6; 8 nucleotides align to TRBD1. CDR3 size: 14 residues. J lost 10 bases, V lost 6 bases, and 8 bases had no gene match. Germline assignment: CDR1 SEHNR and CDR2 FQNEAQ (reference sequence). CDR3 bases: TGTGCCAGCAGTCGGACAGGGATTACGTCACCCCTCCACTTT. Residues: CASSRTGITSPLHF.

V usage is TRBV6-5 and J usage is TRBJ2-5; TRBD2 agrees at 7 bases. This CDR3 contains 16 residues. Germline CDR1 is MNHEY and CDR2 is SVGAGI. The V gene end was trimmed by 0 bases and the J gene end by 1 base; junction bases not matched to a gene: 5. In DNA, the CDR3 is TGTGCCAGCAGTTACTCGAAAACTAGCGTCCAAGAGACCCAGTACTTC. It yields the protein CASSYSKTSVQETQYF.

The gene calls are TRBV18 and TRBJ1-2, with 7 bases matching TRBD1. In germline, CDR1 is KGHSH, CDR2 LQKENI. This CDR3 spans 19 amino acids. The junction had 18 bases not matched to a gene; V was cut back by 1 base and J by 4 bases. The CDR3 loop reads CASSPQPSADRENTYGYTF. DNA for the CDR3: TGTGCCAGCTCACCACAACCGTCGGCTGACAGGGAGAATACCTATGGCTACACCTTC.

The V call is TRBV5-1, the J call TRBJ1-1; TRBD1 agrees at 8 bases. Trimming cost V 4 bases and J 3 bases; bases outside gene matches: 11. The CDR3 totals 16 residues. Germline CDR1 and CDR2: SGHRS and YFSETQ. This CDR3 is CASSPRTGIRDTEAFF. CDR3 in DNA: TGCGCCAGCAGCCCACGGACAGGGATTCGAGACACTGAAGCTTTCTTT.

The chain is built from TRBV27 and TRBJ2-2; D not resolved. With 6 bases removed from V and 3 bases from J, the gap between germline ends came to 8 bases. The germline V gene encodes CDR1 MNHEY and CDR2 SMNVEV (reference sequence). The CDR3 runs to 13 residues. CDR3: CASRGWDTGELFF. CDR3 nucleotides: TGTGCCAGCAGGGGCTGGGACACCGGGGAGCTGTTTTTT.

This chain uses TRBV6-5 with TRBJ2-3; tentative D call: TRBD1 (5 bases). V lost 6 bases and J lost 2, with 12 bases in between. The CDR3 sequence is 14 residues long. CDR1 and CDR2 from the germline V gene are MNHEY and SVGAGI. In nucleotides, the CDR3 is TGTGCCAGCAGGTCAGGGTTTGCCACAGATACGCAGTATTTT. Amino acids: CASRSGFATDTQYF.

This clone is a singleton in its sample. The J gene is TRBJ2-7, the V gene TRBV5-1, with TRBD1 matching over 9 bases. Germline CDR1 reads SGHRS; CDR2 reads YFSETQ. CDR3 size: 15 residues. Trimming cost V 2 bases and J 3 bases; bases outside gene matches: 6. Here the CDR3 DNA reads TGCGCCAGCAGCTTAATTCCGGGACAGGGCTACGAGCAGTACTTC. The encoded protein is CASSLIPGQGYEQYF.

This chain connects TRBV28 to TRBJ2-3; the match to TRBD2 covers 7 bases. The CDR3 consists of 14 residues. With V trimmed by 5 bases and J by 1 base, 3 bases remained unmatched. Germline CDR1 reads MDHEN; CDR2 reads SYDVKM. CDR3 sequence (DNA): TGTGCCAGCAGTAGCCGGGGGGGCACAGATACGCAGTATTTT. It yields the protein CASSSRGGTDTQYF.

This chain uses TRBV25-1 with TRBJ1-1, with D unclear. The CDR3 totals 12 residues. Trimming took off 3 bases at V and 8 bases at J, with 10 bases between the two ends. The germline CDR1 and CDR2 sequences are MGHDK and SYGVNS. CDR3 in amino acids: CASSDPGKEAFF. CDR3 DNA: TGTGCCAGCAGTGACCCGGGGAAGGAAGCTTTCTTT. The complete variable domain, with remaining parts taken from reference TRBV25-1 and TRBJ1-1, reads EADIYQTPRYLVIGTGKKITLECSQTMGHDKMYWYQQDPGMELHLIHYSYGVNSTEKGDLSSESTVSRIRTEHFPLTLESARPSHTSQYLCASSDPGKEAFFGQGTRLTVV.

V usage is TRBV18 and J usage is TRBJ1-2; the D gene is possibly TRBD1 (6 bases). Germline CDR1 KGHSH, CDR2 LQKENI. Between the trimmed V and J ends, which lost 3 bases and 8 bases, there was a span of 13 bases. The CDR3 has 13 residues. CDR3 amino acids: CASSPQGSEGYTF. The CDR3 region has the DNA TGTGCCAGCTCACCCCAGGGGTCGGAAGGCTACACCTTC.

V usage is TRBV28 and J usage is TRBJ1-5; D gene ambiguous. In germline, CDR1 is MDHEN, CDR2 SYDVKM. This CDR3 contains 17 residues. Trimming removed 1 base at V and 2 bases at J, with 15 bases between. CDR3 amino acids: CASSLSGVEVGNQPQHF. The CDR3 nucleotides are TGTGCCAGCAGTTTATCCGGGGTTGAAGTAGGCAATCAGCCCCAGCATTTT.

The V and J genes are TRBV28 and TRBJ2-7; 9 nucleotides agree with TRBD1. The CDR3 covers 12 residues. The germline V gene has CDR1 MDHEN and CDR2 SYDVKM. After removal of 5 bases from V and 11 bases from J, the junction contained 7 bases not matched to a gene. CDR3 nucleotide sequence: TGTGCCAGCAGTCCGGACAGGGGCTCCGAGTACTTC. This encodes CASSPDRGSEYF.

The rearrangement links TRBV11-2 to TRBJ2-7, with 10 nucleotides matching TRBD2. CDR1 is SGHAT and CDR2 is FQNNGV in the germline V gene. V lost 1 base to trimming and J lost 2 bases; unmatched junction nucleotides: 2. The CDR3 runs 15 residues. DNA of the CDR3: TGTGCCAGCAGCTTAGCCAGCGGGGGGGCCTACGAGCAGTACTTC. It translates to CASSLASGGAYEQYF.

The V gene is TRBV5-6, the J gene TRBJ2-3; 10 nucleotides agree with TRBD1. After removal of 3 bases from V and 2 bases from J, the junction contained 9 bases not matched to a gene. The germline V gene encodes CDR1 SGHDT and CDR2 YYEEEE. CDR3 size: 17 residues. The CDR3 nucleotides are TGTGCCAGCAGCTCCCCGGACAGGGGGGTTTTCACAGATACGCAGTATTTT. This translates into CASSSPDRGVFTDTQYF. The entire variable domain, with the rest obtained from reference TRBV5-6 and TRBJ2-3, is as follows: DAGVTQSPTHLIKTRGQQVTLRCSPKSGHDTVSWYQQALGQGPQFIFQYYEEEERQRGNFPDRFSGHQFPNYSSELNVNALLLGDSALYLCASSSPDRGVFTDTQYFGPGTRLTVL.

The V and J genes are TRBV7-9 and TRBJ1-1, with D perhaps matching TRBD1 (5 bases). V shed 5 bases and J shed 1 base, with 11 bases lying between them. CDR1 is SEHNR, CDR2 FQNEAQ, per germline (reference sequence). CDR3 length equals 14 residues. The CDR3 sequence: CASSPGGQNTEAFF. Written as DNA, the CDR3 is TGTGCCAGCAGCCCCGGGGGTCAGAACACTGAAGCTTTCTTT.

The sample holds one count of this clone. The chain recombines TRBV30 with TRBJ2-7; 8 bases align to TRBD2. Germline CDR1 is GTSNPN and CDR2 is SVGIG (reference sequence). There are 13 residues in the CDR3. The V segment lost 2 bases and the J segment 6 bases; nucleotides outside the gene matches: 6. The CDR3 loop is CAWSFSGVGEQYF. The CDR3 nucleotides are TGTGCCTGGAGTTTTAGCGGGGTCGGCGAGCAGTACTTC.

The chain combines TRBV27 with TRBJ1-1; TRBD1 matches at 7 bases. The CDR3 length is 15 residues. J gave up 0 bases and V 6 bases, and 7 bases lay outside the gene matches. CDR1 MNHEY and CDR2 SMNVEV come from the germline V gene (reference sequence). The CDR3 region is CASRQGFHMNTEAFF. The CDR3 DNA reads TGTGCCAGCAGACAGGGGTTCCACATGAACACTGAAGCTTTCTTT.